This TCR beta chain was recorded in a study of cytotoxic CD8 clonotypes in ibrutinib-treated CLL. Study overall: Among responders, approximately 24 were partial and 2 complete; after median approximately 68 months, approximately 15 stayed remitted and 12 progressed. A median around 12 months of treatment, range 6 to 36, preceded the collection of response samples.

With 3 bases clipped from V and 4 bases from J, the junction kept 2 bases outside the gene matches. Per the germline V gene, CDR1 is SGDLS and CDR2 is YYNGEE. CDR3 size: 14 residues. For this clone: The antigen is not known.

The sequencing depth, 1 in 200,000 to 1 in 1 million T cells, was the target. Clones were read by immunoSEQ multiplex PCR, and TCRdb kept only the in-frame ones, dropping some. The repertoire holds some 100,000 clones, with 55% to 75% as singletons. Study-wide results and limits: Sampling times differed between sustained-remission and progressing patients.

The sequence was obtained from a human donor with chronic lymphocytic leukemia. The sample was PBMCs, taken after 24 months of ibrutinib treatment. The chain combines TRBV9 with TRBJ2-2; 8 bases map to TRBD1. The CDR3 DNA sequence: TGTGCCAGCAGCGGACAGGGGATCACCGGGGAGCTGTTTTTT. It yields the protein CASSGQGITGELFF.